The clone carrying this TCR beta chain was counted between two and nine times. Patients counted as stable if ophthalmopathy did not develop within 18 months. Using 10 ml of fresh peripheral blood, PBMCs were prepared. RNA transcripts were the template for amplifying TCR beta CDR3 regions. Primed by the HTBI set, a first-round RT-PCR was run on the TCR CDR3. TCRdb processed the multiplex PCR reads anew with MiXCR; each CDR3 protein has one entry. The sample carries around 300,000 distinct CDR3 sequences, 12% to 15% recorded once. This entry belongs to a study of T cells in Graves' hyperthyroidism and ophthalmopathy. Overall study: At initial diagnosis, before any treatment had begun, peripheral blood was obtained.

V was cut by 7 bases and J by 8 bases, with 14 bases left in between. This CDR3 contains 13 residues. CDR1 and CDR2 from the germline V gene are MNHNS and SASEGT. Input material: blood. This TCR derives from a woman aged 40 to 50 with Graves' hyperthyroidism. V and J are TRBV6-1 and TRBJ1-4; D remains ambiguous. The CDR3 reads CASIGVLREKLFF. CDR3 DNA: TGTGCCAGCATTGGGGTTTTAAGAGAAAAACTGTTTTTT.